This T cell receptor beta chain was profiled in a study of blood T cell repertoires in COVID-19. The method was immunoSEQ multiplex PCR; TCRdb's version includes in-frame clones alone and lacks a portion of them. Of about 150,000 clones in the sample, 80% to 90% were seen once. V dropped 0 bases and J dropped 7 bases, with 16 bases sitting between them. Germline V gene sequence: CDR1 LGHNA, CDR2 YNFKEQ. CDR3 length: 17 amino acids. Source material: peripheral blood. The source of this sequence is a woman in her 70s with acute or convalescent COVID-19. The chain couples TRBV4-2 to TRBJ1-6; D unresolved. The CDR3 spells CASSQEPPEGVNSPLHF. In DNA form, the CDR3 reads TGTGCCAGCAGCCAAGAACCCCCAGAGGGAGTCAATTCACCCCTCCACTTT.